The 22 T cell receptor beta chains listed next were all sequenced from one sample in a study of shared T cell receptors in the human thymus. Method: immunoSEQ multiplex PCR; TCRdb's copy keeps in-frame clones and lacks some. The sample has roughly 410,000 clones, approximately 95% seen once. The sample consisted of thymocytes. The receptors shown here come from a human donor.

The chain has TRBV9 and TRBJ2-1; D is unclear. The germline V gene has CDR1 SGDLS and CDR2 YYNGEE. Trimming pared 4 bases from V and 8 bases from J, leaving 19 bases between. This CDR3 is 15 amino acids long. This chain's CDR3 is CASSPPPGRIDEQFF. In DNA form, the CDR3 reads TGTGCCAGCAGCCCCCCCCCGGGTCGGATTGATGAGCAGTTCTTC.

The chain couples TRBV6-6 to TRBJ2-5, with D hard to call. Looked up from germline, CDR1 is MNHNY and CDR2 is SVGAGI (reference sequence). Between the trimmed V and J ends, which lost 0 bases and 2 bases, there was a span of 13 bases. This CDR3 spans 16 amino acids. The CDR3 DNA is TGTGCCAGCAGTTACTCGAGTAGGCCGCCACAAGAGACCCAGTACTTC. It specifies CASSYSSRPPQETQYF.

The chain links TRBV9 to TRBJ2-2; D is undetermined. Germline V lookup: CDR1 SGDLS, CDR2 YYNGEE. The CDR3 spans 14 residues. V was clipped by 4 bases and J by 5 bases, with 12 bases between them. CDR3 loop: CASSTPGVTGELFF. CDR3 sequence (DNA): TGTGCCAGCAGCACCCCGGGCGTTACCGGGGAGCTGTTTTTT.

V is TRBV14 and J is TRBJ2-7; D not resolved. The V end was cut by 4 bases, the J end by 3 bases, with 25 bases between. This CDR3 is built from 18 residues. Germline V lookup: CDR1 SGHDN, CDR2 FVKESK. The DNA for the CDR3 is TGTGCCAGCAGCCGTTACTCAAGCGAGCAGAACGTTTACTACGAGCAGTACTTC. Protein product: CASSRYSSEQNVYYEQYF.

The genes are TRBV5-8 and TRBJ2-3; D is perhaps TRBD1 or TRBD2 (5 bases each). Germline CDR1 SGHTS, CDR2 YDEGEE. V shed 5 bases and J shed 6 bases, with 28 bases lying between them. This CDR3 is built from 18 residues. CDR3 sequence reads: CASSSEVPGPPGTDTQYF. The CDR3 DNA is TGTGCCAGCAGTTCAGAGGTACCGGGACCCCCGGGGACGGATACGCAGTATTTT.

V is TRBV5-4 and J is TRBJ2-2, with TRBD2 identical over 7 bases. Trimming cost V 2 bases and J 1 base; bases outside gene matches: 5. The CDR3 has 16 residues. Germline V lookup: CDR1 SGHNT, CDR2 YYREEE (reference sequence). CDR3 sequence (DNA): TGTGCCAGCAGCTTAATGGCTAGCGGGAACACCGGGGAGCTGTTTTTT. The encoded protein is CASSLMASGNTGELFF.

The chain joins TRBV4-3 to TRBJ2-2; 8 bases line up with TRBD2. Germline values: CDR1 LGHNA, CDR2 YSLEER. CDR3 length: 16 amino acids. Germline trimming cut 1 base from V and 4 bases from J; bases unmatched to any gene: 5. The CDR3: CASSQAPGGGTGELFF. The CDR3, as DNA: TGCGCCAGCAGCCAAGCCCCGGGGGGGGGCACCGGGGAGCTGTTTTTT.

This chain joins TRBV10-1 and TRBJ2-7; D gene ambiguous. V was clipped by 0 bases and J by 2 bases, with 11 bases between them. The CDR3 covers 15 residues. Germline CDR1 WNHNN, CDR2 SYGVQD (reference sequence). The CDR3 DNA follows: TGCGCCAGCAGTGAGTCGACGCGGACCCCCTACGAGCAGTACTTC. Translation: CASSESTRTPYEQYF.

The chain uses TRBV6-1 and TRBJ2-2; D is possibly TRBD2 (5 bases). This CDR3 comprises 16 residues. V gave up 2 bases and J gave up 3 bases, with 13 bases separating them. Germline loops: CDR1 MNHNS, CDR2 SASEGT. CDR3 sequence: CASSERSSTYTGELFF. CDR3 DNA sequence: TGTGCCAGCAGTGAAAGGTCTAGCACCTACACCGGGGAGCTGTTTTTT.

This clone has a single count. The chain combines TRBV27 with TRBJ2-7; D may be TRBD1 (6 bases). Deletions cut 6 bases from V and 3 bases from J, with 18 bases between. The CDR3 length is 15 residues. The germline CDR1 and CDR2 sequences are MNHEY and SMNVEV (reference sequence). CDR3 DNA: TGTGCCAGCAGGGGGGCTCTTCGAGGATACTACGAGCAGTACTTC. It translates to CASRGALRGYYEQYF.

The rearrangement uses TRBV25-1 and TRBJ1-5; no clear D gene. The length of the CDR3 is 13 residues. Deletions cut 4 bases from V and 3 bases from J, with 7 bases between. Germline assignment: CDR1 MGHDK and CDR2 SYGVNS. The CDR3 DNA sequence: TGTGCCAGCAGTGCAGGCAACAATCAGCCCCAGCATTTT. As protein: CASSAGNNQPQHF.

This chain links TRBV30 with TRBJ2-4; the D gene could be TRBD1 or TRBD2 (5 bases each). Germline V lookup: CDR1 GTSNPN, CDR2 SVGIG (reference sequence). The V and J ends lost 4 bases and 3 bases respectively, with 13 bases between them. The CDR3 spans 14 residues. CDR3 in amino acids: CAWKGSRVKNIQYF. CDR3 DNA sequence: TGTGCCTGGAAGGGGTCGCGGGTCAAAAACATTCAGTACTTC.

The chain has TRBV19 and TRBJ2-1, with a weak D call TRBD2 (6 bases). This CDR3 region has 16 residues. In germline, CDR1 is LNHDA, CDR2 SQIVND (reference sequence). V was pared by 3 bases and J by 4 bases, with 16 bases between. The CDR3 DNA reads as TGTGCCAGTAGTATCGATCGAGGGGAGGTATACAATGAGCAGTTCTTC. Translated, it gives CASSIDRGEVYNEQFF.

The chain employs TRBV7-2 and TRBJ1-4; a weak D match, TRBD1 (6 bases). CDR3 length: 15 residues. V was trimmed by 5 bases and J by 7 bases, leaving 17 bases between them. CDR1 and CDR2 from the germline V gene are SGHTA and FQGNSA. The CDR3 DNA sequence: TGTGCCAGCAGCAGACAGGAGAGGGAGACTGAAAAACTGTTTTTT. It codes for CASSRQERETEKLFF.

The rearrangement links TRBV19 to TRBJ2-1, with 11 bases that match TRBD2. Trimming cost V 3 bases and J 6 bases; bases outside gene matches: 7. Germline V lookup: CDR1 LNHDA, CDR2 SQIVND (reference sequence). This CDR3 comprises 16 residues. As DNA, the CDR3 is TGTGCCAGTAGTATGGGGGCTAGCGGGAGGTTCAATGAGCAGTTCTTC. It encodes CASSMGASGRFNEQFF.

The genes are TRBV10-3 and TRBJ2-7, with 10 bases lining up with TRBD1. This CDR3 contains 19 residues. Germline V gene data show CDR1 as ENHRY and CDR2 as SYGVKD. V shed 7 bases and J 5 bases; nucleotides not matched to a gene: 23. The CDR3 DNA is TGTGCCATCAAGTGGGGACCGGGACAGGGGTCCCAAAGTGACGACGAGCAGTACTTC. Translation gives CAIKWGPGQGSQSDDEQYF.

The chain combines TRBV6-5 with TRBJ1-5; D not resolved. Germline CDR1 is MNHEY and CDR2 is SVGAGI. The CDR3 sequence is 14 residues long. Trimming took 6 bases from V and 1 from J, leaving 10 bases between them. The CDR3 sequence: CASRRLGSNQPQHF. As DNA, the CDR3 is TGTGCCAGCAGACGTCTGGGCAGCAATCAGCCCCAGCATTTT.

The rearrangement joins TRBV19 to TRBJ1-1; the D is unclear. Looked up from germline, CDR1 is LNHDA and CDR2 is SQIVND (reference sequence). This CDR3 is 12 amino acids long. V was pared by 1 base and J by 8 bases, with 8 bases between. The CDR3 nucleotides read TGTGCCAGTAGTATAGGGGTCAGAGAAGCTTTCTTT. It encodes CASSIGVREAFF.

This CDR3 reads CSVALGTSGISYEQYF. In nucleotides, the CDR3 is TGCAGCGTTGCGCTAGGGACTAGCGGGATTTCCTACGAGCAGTACTTC. The chain has TRBV29-1 and TRBJ2-7; 13 nucleotides match TRBD2. Germline lookup yields CDR1 SQVTM and CDR2 ANQGSEA. This CDR3 is built from 16 residues. The V and J ends lost 4 bases and 1 base, in that order; junction bases with no gene match: 7.

Remarks on this clone: Lacking the conserved final phenylalanine or tryptophan, this CDR3 likely reflects a read error. No DNA is shown, since the ends of the CDR3 on it are uncertain; the CDR3 is the one TCRdb lists. The gene calls are TRBV14 and TRBJ2-7. The CDR3 extends over 9 residues, inclusive of both ends. Germline V gene data show CDR1 as SGHDN and CDR2 as FVKESK. CDR3 amino acids: CASSQVGSA.

Note on this clone: In the same sample, other DNA sequences code for this CDR3. V and J are TRBV13 and TRBJ2-7; D unresolved. Germline V gene sequence: CDR1 PRHDT, CDR2 FYEKMQ (reference sequence). The CDR3 runs to 12 residues. V was clipped by 5 bases and J by 1 base, with 6 bases between them. As DNA, the CDR3 is TGTGCCAGCAGCCTTGGTTCCTACGAGCAGTACTTC. Residues: CASSLGSYEQYF.

The chain links TRBV7-6 to TRBJ2-1, with TRBD2 identical over 11 bases. The V and J ends lost 5 bases and 5 bases, in that order; junction bases with no gene match: 8. This CDR3 contains 16 residues. Looked up from germline, CDR1 is SGHVS and CDR2 is FNYEAQ. Written as DNA, the CDR3 is TGTGCCAGCAGCCCAGAGGGGACTAGCGGAGACAATGAGCAGTTCTTC. This gives the protein CASSPEGTSGDNEQFF.